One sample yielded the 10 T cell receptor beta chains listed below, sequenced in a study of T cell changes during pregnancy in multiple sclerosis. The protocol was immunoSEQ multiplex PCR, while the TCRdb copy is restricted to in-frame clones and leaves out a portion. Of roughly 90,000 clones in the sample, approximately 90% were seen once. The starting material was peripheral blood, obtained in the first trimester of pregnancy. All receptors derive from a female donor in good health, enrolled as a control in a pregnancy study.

The CDR3 nucleotides read TGTGCCAGCAGCTTGGGAGGGCCAGAAAAACTGTTTTTT. Translation gives CASSLGGPEKLFF. The chain joins TRBV7-2 to TRBJ1-4; D not resolved. V lost 3 bases, J lost 8 bases, and 10 bases lay in between. Germline V lookup: CDR1 SGHTA, CDR2 FQGNSA. There are 13 residues in the CDR3. The full variable domain, rest sourced from reference TRBV7-2 and TRBJ1-4, is GAGVSQSPSNKVTEKGKDVELRCDPISGHTALYWYRQSLGQGLEFLIYFQGNSAPDKSGLPSDRFSAERTGGSVSTLTIQRTQQEDSAVYLCASSLGGPEKLFFGSGTQLSVL.

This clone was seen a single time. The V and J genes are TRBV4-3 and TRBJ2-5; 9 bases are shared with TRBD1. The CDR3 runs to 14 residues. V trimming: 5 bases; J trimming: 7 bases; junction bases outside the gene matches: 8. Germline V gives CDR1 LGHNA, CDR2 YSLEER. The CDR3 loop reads CASSSGTGRGTQYF. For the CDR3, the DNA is TGCGCCAGCAGCTCCGGGACAGGGAGAGGGACCCAGTACTTC.

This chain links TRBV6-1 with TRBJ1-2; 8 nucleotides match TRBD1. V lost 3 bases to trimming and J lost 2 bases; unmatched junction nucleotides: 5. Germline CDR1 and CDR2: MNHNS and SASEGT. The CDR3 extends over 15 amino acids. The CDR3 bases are TGTGCCAGCAGTGAGGGCAGGGGGCCCAACTATGGCTACACCTTC. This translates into CASSEGRGPNYGYTF.

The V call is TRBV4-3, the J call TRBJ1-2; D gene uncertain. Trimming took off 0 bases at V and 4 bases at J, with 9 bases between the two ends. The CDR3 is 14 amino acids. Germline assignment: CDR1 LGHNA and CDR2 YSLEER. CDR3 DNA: TGCGCCAGCAGCCAAGATGGAGGACCCTATGGCTACACCTTC. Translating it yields CASSQDGGPYGYTF.

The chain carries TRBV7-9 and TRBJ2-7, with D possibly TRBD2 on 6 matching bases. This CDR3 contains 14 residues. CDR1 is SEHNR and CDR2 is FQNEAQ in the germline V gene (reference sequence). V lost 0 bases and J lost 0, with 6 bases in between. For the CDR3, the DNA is TGTGCCAGCAGCTTAGCGGGGGGCTCCTACGAGCAGTACTTC. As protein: CASSLAGGSYEQYF. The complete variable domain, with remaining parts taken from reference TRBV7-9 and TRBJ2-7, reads DTGVSQNPRHKITKRGQNVTFRCDPISEHNRLYWYRQTLGQGPEFLTYFQNEAQLEKSRLLSDRFSAERPKGSFSTLEIQRTEQGDSAMYLCASSLAGGSYEQYFGPGTRLTVT.

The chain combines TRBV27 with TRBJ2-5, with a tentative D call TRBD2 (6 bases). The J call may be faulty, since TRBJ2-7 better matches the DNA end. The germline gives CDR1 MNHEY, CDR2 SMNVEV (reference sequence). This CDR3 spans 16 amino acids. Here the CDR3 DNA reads TGTGCCAGCAGTTTATCGTTACTAGCTGTAACCTACGAGCAGTACTTC. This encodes CASSLSLLAVTYEQYF.

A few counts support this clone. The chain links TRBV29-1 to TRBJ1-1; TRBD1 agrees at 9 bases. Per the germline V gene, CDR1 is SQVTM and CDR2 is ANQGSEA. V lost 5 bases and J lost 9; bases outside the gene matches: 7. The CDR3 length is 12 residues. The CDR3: CSVFRTGDKAFF. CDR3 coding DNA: TGCAGCGTTTTCCGGACAGGGGATAAAGCTTTCTTT.

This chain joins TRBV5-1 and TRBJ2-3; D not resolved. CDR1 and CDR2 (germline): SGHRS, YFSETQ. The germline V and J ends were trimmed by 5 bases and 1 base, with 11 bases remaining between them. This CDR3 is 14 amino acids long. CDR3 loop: CASSSRSGTDTQYF. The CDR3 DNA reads TGCGCCAGCAGTTCTAGAAGCGGCACAGATACGCAGTATTTT.

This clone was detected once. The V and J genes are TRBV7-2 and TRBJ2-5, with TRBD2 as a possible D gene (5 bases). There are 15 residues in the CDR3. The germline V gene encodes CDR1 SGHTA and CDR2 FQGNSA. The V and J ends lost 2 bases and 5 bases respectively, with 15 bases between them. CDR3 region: CASSLTSRGGETQYF. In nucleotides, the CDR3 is TGTGCCAGCAGCTTAACCTCTCGGGGTGGGGAGACCCAGTACTTC. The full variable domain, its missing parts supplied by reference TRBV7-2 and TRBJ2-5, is GAGVSQSPSNKVTEKGKDVELRCDPISGHTALYWYRQSLGQGLEFLIYFQGNSAPDKSGLPSDRFSAERTGGSVSTLTIQRTQQEDSAVYLCASSLTSRGGETQYFGPGTRLLVL.

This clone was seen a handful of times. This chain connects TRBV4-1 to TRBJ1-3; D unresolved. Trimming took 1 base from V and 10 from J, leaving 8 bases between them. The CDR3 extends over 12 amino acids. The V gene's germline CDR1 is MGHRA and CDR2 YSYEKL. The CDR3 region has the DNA TGCGCCAGCAGCCAAGTCTCGGAGACCATATATTTT. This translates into CASSQVSETIYF.